Below are 13 T cell receptor beta chains sequenced from a single sample in a study of T cell responses to AZD1222 COVID-19 vaccine. Assay: immunoSEQ multiplex PCR; the TCRdb copy retains only in-frame clones and omits some. The sample holds 130,000 to 150,000 clones, 82% seen once. The material was peripheral blood, obtained on day 0 of MenACWY control vaccination. Receptors originate from an adult in good health.

The rearrangement uses TRBV24-1 and TRBJ1-4; D is uncertain. Germline V CDR1 and CDR2: KGHDR, SFDVKD. The CDR3 totals 17 residues. V lost 5 bases and J 4 bases, leaving 19 bases between the germline ends. CDR3 in DNA: TGTGCCACCAGTGGCGGCACCTCCGTTGCGGATAATGAAAAACTGTTTTTT. Residues: CATSGGTSVADNEKLFF.

The CDR3 DNA reads as TGTGCCAGCAGTTACCGCTCAGGAAACTATGGCTACACCTTC. This translates into CASSYRSGNYGYTF. This sequence joins TRBV6-5 and TRBJ1-2; D is unclear. V lost 2 bases, J lost 2 bases, and 9 bases lay in between. The CDR3 is made up of 14 amino acids. Looked up from germline, CDR1 is MNHEY and CDR2 is SVGAGI.

In its sample, this clone was seen a few times. V usage is TRBV5-1 and J usage is TRBJ1-2; tentative D call: TRBD1 (5 bases). Looked up from germline, CDR1 is SGHRS and CDR2 is YFSETQ. The CDR3 is 17 amino acids. V was trimmed by 1 base and J by 0 bases, leaving 16 bases between them. CDR3 bases: TGCGCCAGCAGCTTGTGGTCTCTACAGGCCTCTAACTATGGCTACACCTTC. Protein sequence: CASSLWSLQASNYGYTF.

CDR3 sequence reads: CASSPGTGVGSNQPQHF. The CDR3 DNA follows: TGTGCCAGCTCACCGGGGACAGGGGTTGGTAGCAATCAGCCCCAGCATTTT. V is TRBV18 and J is TRBJ1-5; TRBD1 matches at 10 bases. Germline V gene data show CDR1 as KGHSH and CDR2 as LQKENI. J lost 0 bases, V lost 3 bases, and 5 bases had no gene match. The CDR3 sequence is 17 residues long.

The chain is built from TRBV19 and TRBJ1-2, with no clear D. Germline V gives CDR1 LNHDA, CDR2 SQIVND (reference sequence). This CDR3 has 15 residues. Trimming took off 4 bases at V and 3 bases at J, with 15 bases between the two ends. The CDR3: CASSTTQRRDYGYTF. The CDR3 coding sequence is TGTGCCAGTAGTACCACGCAGAGGCGCGACTATGGCTACACCTTC.

The J gene is TRBJ2-3, the V gene TRBV29-1; 7 bases agree with TRBD2. The germline gives CDR1 SQVTM, CDR2 ANQGSEA. The CDR3 contains 15 residues. The trim removed 4 bases at V and 1 base at J, leaving 8 bases unmatched. The CDR3 nucleotides are TGCAGCGTTGGGCGACGGGAGGTCGGCACAGATACGCAGTATTTT. Its translation: CSVGRREVGTDTQYF.

The chain has TRBV7-9 and TRBJ1-1; perhaps TRBD1 as D (5 bases). The CDR3 has 16 amino acids. Trimming took off 10 bases at V and 0 bases at J, with 21 bases between the two ends. Germline V gene sequence: CDR1 SEHNR, CDR2 FQNEAQ (reference sequence). CDR3 protein: CATKRDSLKMNTEAFF. In DNA, the CDR3 is TGTGCCACAAAGAGAGACAGTCTAAAGATGAACACTGAAGCTTTCTTT.

CDR3 amino acids: CASSQDGSSASSYNSPLHF. In DNA form, the CDR3 reads TGTGCCAGCAGCCAAGATGGGTCGTCGGCGAGCTCCTATAATTCACCCCTCCACTTT. The rearrangement links TRBV4-2 to TRBJ1-6; D uncertain. Germline V gene sequence: CDR1 LGHNA, CDR2 YNFKEQ. V lost 0 bases to trimming and J lost 0 bases, with 15 bases between them. The CDR3 is 19 residues long.

The chain recombines TRBV19 with TRBJ2-3; D remains ambiguous. Germline V lookup: CDR1 LNHDA, CDR2 SQIVND (reference sequence). The CDR3 runs 11 residues. V was clipped by 4 bases and J by 6 bases, with 5 bases between them. CDR3: CASSKMDTQYF. CDR3 bases: TGTGCCAGTAGTAAGATGGATACGCAGTATTTT.

V gene TRBV11-2 combines with J gene TRBJ2-2; D is uncertain. In germline, CDR1 is SGHAT, CDR2 FQNNGV. The CDR3 is made up of 12 amino acids. The V and J ends lost 2 bases and 8 bases respectively, with 6 bases between them. The CDR3 region has the DNA TGTGCCAGCAGCTTATCAGGAGGGGAGCTGTTTTTT. Translated: CASSLSGGELFF.

There are a few counts of this clone. Since the CDR3 does not end with the conserved phenylalanine or tryptophan, this likely comes from a read error. No DNA is shown, since the ends of the CDR3 on it are uncertain; the CDR3 is the one TCRdb lists. The chain links TRBV7-3 to TRBJ1-1. The germline gives CDR1 SGHTA, CDR2 FQGTGA. The length of the CDR3 is 9 amino acids, counting both ends. The CDR3 spells CASSPGDLS.

This sequence joins TRBV5-5 and TRBJ2-2; D is undetermined. Deletions cut 4 bases from V and 5 bases from J, with 9 bases between. This CDR3 contains 13 residues. Germline CDR1 is SGHKS and CDR2 is YYEKEE (reference sequence). The CDR3 loop is CASSGRGTGELFF. The CDR3 DNA follows: TGTGCCAGCAGCGGCCGTGGGACCGGGGAGCTGTTTTTT.

The chain recombines TRBV2 with TRBJ2-5; 7 bases map to TRBD2. Trimming at V came to 8 bases and at J to 4 bases, leaving 13 bases not matched to a gene. Germline lookup yields CDR1 SNHLY and CDR2 FYNNEI. The CDR3 spans 15 residues. CDR3 protein: CASAREATRGETQYF. The CDR3 DNA is TGTGCCAGCGCCCGGGAGGCCACTCGAGGAGAGACCCAGTACTTC.